This T cell receptor (beta chain) was documented in a study of blood T cell repertoires in COVID-19. Assay used: immunoSEQ multiplex PCR; TCRdb lists only in-frame clones, some missing. The table has 150,000 to 200,000 clones, 82% seen once. This clone was seen once. Unmatched junction bases numbered 15, after V lost 4 bases and J lost 5 bases. The CDR3 runs to 17 residues. Germline CDR1 SGDLS, CDR2 YYNGEE. The rearrangement joins TRBV9 to TRBJ2-5; 9 bases fit TRBD2. This clonotype originated in a woman aged 55-69 years with COVID-19, enrolled during active disease. The sample was peripheral blood. Here the CDR3 DNA reads TGTGCCAGCAGCCCACGGTCGCGCGGGGGGGCCTTCGAGACCCAGTACTTC. Its protein is CASSPRSRGGAFETQYF.